These 26 T cell receptor beta chains originate from one sample sequenced in a study of CD8 T cells in Susac syndrome. RNA totalling about 0.5 to 1 ug underwent reverse transcription with random hexamers. One entry per CDR3 protein results from TCRdb running MiXCR on the immunoSEQ multiplex PCR reads. This table has around 53,000 distinct CDR3 sequences, around 95% appearing once. Source material: CD8+ T cells from PBMCs. Receptors were obtained from a human donor with Susac syndrome.

This chain connects TRBV4-1 to TRBJ2-4, with a possible D match to TRBD2 (6 bases). The germline CDR1 and CDR2 sequences are MGHRA and YSYEKL. The CDR3 runs 15 residues. Trimming stripped 1 base from V and 0 bases from J, with 7 bases between. The CDR3, as DNA: TGCGCCAGCAGCCAAGGGCGGGGAGCCAAAAACATTCAGTACTTC. Translation gives CASSQGRGAKNIQYF.

The V call is TRBV12-3 or TRBV12-4, the J call TRBJ1-3; perhaps TRBD1 as D (5 bases). Deletions cut 6 bases from V and 4 bases from J, with 16 bases between. This CDR3 spans 15 amino acids. The CDR3 spells CASSVFGGRGNTIYF. As DNA, the CDR3 is TGTGCCAGCAGCGTTTTCGGGGGACGCGGAAACACCATATATTTT.

CDR3 nucleotide sequence: TGCAGCGTTGAAGATCGGCAGGGGGCCGACTATGGCTACACCTTC. Protein: CSVEDRQGADYGYTF. The V call is TRBV29-1, the J call TRBJ1-2, with 8 bases matching TRBD1. This CDR3 region has 15 residues. V lost 0 bases and J lost 3; bases outside the gene matches: 6. Germline CDR1 is SQVTM and CDR2 is ANQGSEA.

The chain couples TRBV29-1 to TRBJ1-2; D not certain. The CDR3 consists of 12 residues. V gave up 5 bases and J gave up 0 bases, with 7 bases separating them. Germline V gene sequence: CDR1 SQVTM, CDR2 ANQGSEA. For the CDR3, the DNA is TGCAGCGTTCCGATGACTAACTATGGCTACACCTTC. Protein product: CSVPMTNYGYTF.

The genes are TRBV21-1 and TRBJ2-7; TRBD1 is the table's D call, not checked against the DNA. TRBV21-1 is classified as a pseudogene. The CDR3 extends over 12 amino acids. CDR3 protein: CARTGSPYEQYF. In DNA form, the CDR3 reads TGTGCCAGGACAGGATCCCCCTACGAGCAGTACTTC.

J is TRBJ2-1 and V is TRBV9, with D possibly TRBD2 on 6 matching bases. CDR1 and CDR2 from the germline V gene are SGDLS and YYNGEE. Trimming cost V 2 bases and J 5 bases, with 14 bases left between them. This CDR3 region has 15 residues. CDR3 DNA sequence: TGTGCCAGCAGCGTGGAGGGGTACGTGAACAATGAGCAGTTCTTC. Residues: CASSVEGYVNNEQFF.

The chain is built from TRBV5-6 and TRBJ2-1; D gene ambiguous. CDR1 SGHDT and CDR2 YYEEEE come from the germline V gene. V lost 0 bases and J 8 bases, leaving 6 bases between the germline ends. CDR3 length: 12 amino acids. The CDR3 loop reads CASSLDRDEQFF. As DNA, the CDR3 is TGTGCCAGCAGCTTGGATAGGGATGAGCAGTTCTTC.

The rearrangement joins TRBV18 to TRBJ2-3, with a possible D match to TRBD1 (5 bases). CDR1 is KGHSH, CDR2 LQKENI, per germline. Trimming took off 3 bases at V and 0 bases at J, with 10 bases between the two ends. This CDR3 spans 15 amino acids. The CDR3 loop is CASSPDSASTDTQYF. DNA for the CDR3: TGTGCCAGCTCACCCGACAGTGCTAGCACAGATACGCAGTATTTT.

J is TRBJ1-1 and V is TRBV12-3 or TRBV12-4, with D possibly TRBD1 on 5 matching bases. The CDR3 runs to 14 residues. The V and J ends lost 5 bases and 0 bases respectively, with 10 bases between them. The CDR3: CASSTGTLNTEAFF. The CDR3 DNA is TGTGCCAGCAGTACAGGTACTTTGAACACTGAAGCTTTCTTT.

The chain recombines TRBV28 with TRBJ2-7; D may be TRBD1 or TRBD2 (6 bases each). Between the trimmed V and J ends, which lost 3 bases and 5 bases, there was a span of 11 bases. The CDR3 loop spans 13 amino acids. The germline V gene has CDR1 MDHEN and CDR2 SYDVKM. CDR3 residues: CASSFRGPNEQYF. For the CDR3, the DNA is TGTGCCAGCAGTTTCCGGGGGCCAAACGAGCAGTACTTC. Supplemented by reference TRBV28 and TRBJ2-7, the full variable domain reads DVKVTQSSRYLVKRTGEKVFLECVQDMDHENMFWYRQDPGLGLRLIYFSYDVKMKEKGDIPEGYSVSREKKERFSLILESASTNQTSMYLCASSFRGPNEQYFGPGTRLTVT.

V gene TRBV21-1 combines with J gene TRBJ1-1. TRBV21-1 is termed a pseudogene. This CDR3 comprises 14 residues. The CDR3 DNA reads TGTGCCAGCAGCAAAATTCCCCAGAACACTGAAGCTTTCTTT. Amino acid sequence: CASSKIPQNTEAFF.

The chain employs TRBV30 and TRBJ2-7; no clear D. The CDR3 extends over 10 amino acids. Germline loops: CDR1 GTSNPN, CDR2 SVGIG (reference sequence). V was pared by 7 bases and J by 3 bases, with 7 bases between. The CDR3 region has the DNA TGTGCCTACCTTGACTACGAGCAGTACTTC. Protein: CAYLDYEQYF.

The chain links TRBV14 to TRBJ2-5; the D is unclear. The germline CDR1 and CDR2 sequences are SGHDN and FVKESK. Trimming removed 3 bases from V and 1 base from J, with 9 bases in between. There are 14 residues in the CDR3. The CDR3 bases are TGTGCCAGCAGCCACAGGCAGTTCCAAGAGACCCAGTACTTC. This encodes CASSHRQFQETQYF.

This chain connects TRBV5-4 to TRBJ2-5, with D unresolved. From germline, CDR1 is SGHNT and CDR2 YYREEE (reference sequence). V shed 2 bases and J shed 7 bases, with 15 bases lying between them. The CDR3 consists of 14 residues. Written as DNA, the CDR3 is TGTGCCAGCAGCTTTTCCAGACAAGAGATGACCCAGTACTTC. It specifies CASSFSRQEMTQYF.

This clonotype has a single count. J is TRBJ1-2 and V is TRBV29-1; 8 nucleotides match TRBD1. The CDR3 sequence is 15 residues long. The V and J ends lost 6 bases and 2 bases, in that order; junction bases with no gene match: 11. Germline V gene sequence: CDR1 SQVTM, CDR2 ANQGSEA. The CDR3 DNA reads as TGCAGCGTAGGGGGGCGACAGGGGCTCAACTATGGCTACACCTTC. As protein: CSVGGRQGLNYGYTF.

This chain connects TRBV20-1 to TRBJ2-2; possibly TRBD1 for D (7 bases). The CDR3 runs 14 residues. In germline, CDR1 is DFQATT, CDR2 SNEGSKA (reference sequence). Trimming cost V 3 bases and J 5 bases, with 13 bases left between them. The CDR3 is CSARPAGGTGELFF. The CDR3, as DNA: TGCAGTGCTAGGCCGGCAGGGGGGACCGGGGAGCTGTTTTTT.

The chain joins TRBV7-9 to TRBJ2-2; D not resolved. This CDR3 has 16 residues. CDR1 and CDR2 from the germline V gene are SEHNR and FQNEAQ (reference sequence). Between the trimmed V and J ends, which lost 2 bases and 0 bases, there was a span of 10 bases. DNA for the CDR3: TGTGCCAGCAGCTTATATCCAGCGTCGAACACCGGGGAGCTGTTTTTT. Encoded protein: CASSLYPASNTGELFF.

Concerning this clonotype: The junction differs from germline at one of its ends, possibly a read error. V gene TRBV7-9 combines with J gene TRBJ1-2; 7 bases are shared with TRBD1. This CDR3 is 11 amino acids long. Looked up from germline, CDR1 is SEHNR and CDR2 is FQNEAQ (reference sequence). In DNA, the CDR3 is TGTGCCAGCAGCTTAGGAGACAGGGCATTCTTC. Protein product: CASSLGDRAFF.

The chain combines TRBV20-1 with TRBJ2-1, with 12 bases that match TRBD2. V lost 0 bases to trimming and J lost 0 bases; unmatched junction nucleotides: 6. CDR3 size: 18 residues. CDR1 DFQATT and CDR2 SNEGSKA come from the germline V gene (reference sequence). The CDR3 loop is CSARDTSGGTSSYNEQFF. The CDR3 bases are TGCAGTGCTAGAGATACTAGCGGGGGGACCAGCTCCTACAATGAGCAGTTCTTC.

The rearrangement joins TRBV4-2 to TRBJ2-3; TRBD2 agrees at 7 bases. CDR1 and CDR2 (germline): LGHNA, YNFKEQ. V trimming: 0 bases; J trimming: 2 bases; junction bases outside the gene matches: 5. The CDR3 is made up of 16 amino acids. CDR3 nucleotides: TGTGCCAGCAGCCAAGAAACGGGACTACTCACAGATACGCAGTATTTT. This gives the protein CASSQETGLLTDTQYF.

The genes are TRBV2 and TRBJ1-5, with D perhaps matching TRBD1 (5 bases). V was pared by 3 bases and J by 2 bases, with 20 bases between. The CDR3 loop spans 18 amino acids. Germline lookup yields CDR1 SNHLY and CDR2 FYNNEI. The CDR3 here is CASSEGAGIVLGNQPQHF. The DNA for the CDR3 is TGTGCCAGCAGTGAGGGTGCAGGGATTGTATTGGGCAATCAGCCCCAGCATTTT.

The rearrangement uses TRBV4-2 and TRBJ1-1, with a possible D match to TRBD1 (5 bases). The CDR3 is 14 amino acids. Germline CDR1 reads LGHNA; CDR2 reads YNFKEQ. Trimming took 1 base from V and 7 from J, leaving 13 bases between them. DNA of the CDR3: TGTGCCAGCAGCCAAGGATTCAGGGCCCTTGAAGCTTTCTTT. Protein: CASSQGFRALEAFF.

The rearrangement joins TRBV6-1 to TRBJ1-5; D is uncertain. Germline V CDR1 and CDR2: MNHNS, SASEGT. The CDR3 contains 13 residues. V was trimmed by 6 bases and J by 8 bases, leaving 14 bases between them. CDR3 amino acids: CASRGRGSEPQHF. CDR3 sequence (DNA): TGTGCCAGCAGGGGCAGAGGAAGCGAGCCCCAGCATTTT.

J is TRBJ2-2 and V is TRBV6-2 or TRBV6-3; no firm D call. Trimming cost V 6 bases and J 3 bases, with 14 bases left between them. This CDR3 has 15 residues. CDR1 and CDR2 (germline): MNHEY, SVGEGT. CDR3: CASRGTSVDTGELFF. The CDR3 DNA sequence: TGTGCCAGCAGGGGCACCTCCGTGGACACCGGGGAGCTGTTTTTT.

The rearrangement joins TRBV13 to TRBJ2-3; no clear D gene. The germline V gene encodes CDR1 PRHDT and CDR2 FYEKMQ (reference sequence). The CDR3 sequence is 12 residues long. Trimming removed 5 bases from V and 6 bases from J, with 9 bases in between. In DNA, the CDR3 is TGTGCCAGCAGCGGGGAATCTGATACGCAGTATTTT. It translates to CASSGESDTQYF.

The rearrangement joins TRBV12-3 or TRBV12-4 to TRBJ2-1; D remains unclear. The CDR3 runs 12 residues. V gave up 6 bases and J gave up 10 bases, with 13 bases separating them. The DNA for the CDR3 is TGTGCCAGCAGCATCGTGCACCGCGAGCAGTTCTTC. Amino acid sequence: CASSIVHREQFF.